This T cell receptor beta chain was captured by sequencing in a study of technical replicates of blood from several donors. This CDR3 has 14 residues. Trimming pared 6 bases from V and 6 bases from J, leaving 14 bases between. CDR1 is LGHNT, CDR2 FRNRAP, per germline. Method: immunoSEQ multiplex PCR; TCRdb's copy keeps in-frame clones and lacks some. The table records over 65,000 clones, 90% to 95% of them present only once. The rearrangement uses TRBV12-5 and TRBJ2-2, with a possible D match to TRBD1 (5 bases). Sample: T cells isolated from PBMCs. The TCR comes from a human donor in good health. The DNA for the CDR3 is TGTGCTAGTGGCCCAGGGTTTTCGGCCGGGGAGCTGTTTTTT. Residues: CASGPGFSAGELFF. Full variable domain (outside the CDR3, taken from reference TRBV12-5 and TRBJ2-2): DARVTQTPRHKVTEMGQEVTMRCQPILGHNTVFWYRQTMMQGLELLAYFRNRAPLDDSGMPKDRFSAEMPDATLATLKIQPSEPRDSAVYFCASGPGFSAGELFFGEGSRLTVL.